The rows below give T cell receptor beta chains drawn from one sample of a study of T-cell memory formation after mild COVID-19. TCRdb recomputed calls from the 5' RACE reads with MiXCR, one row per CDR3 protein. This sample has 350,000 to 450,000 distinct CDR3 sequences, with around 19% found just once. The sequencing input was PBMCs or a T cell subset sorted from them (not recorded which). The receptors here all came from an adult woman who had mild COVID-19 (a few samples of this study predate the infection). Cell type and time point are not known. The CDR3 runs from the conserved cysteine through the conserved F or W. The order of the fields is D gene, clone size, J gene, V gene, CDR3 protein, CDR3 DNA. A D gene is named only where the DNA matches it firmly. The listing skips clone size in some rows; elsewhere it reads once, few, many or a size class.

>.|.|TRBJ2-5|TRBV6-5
CASSYGGALETQYF
TGTGCCAGCAGTTACGGCGGGGCTCTAGAGACCCAGTACTTC
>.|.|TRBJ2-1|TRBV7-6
CASSSQSSQTYNEQFF
TGTGCCAGCAGCTCCCAATCGTCACAGACCTACAATGAGCAGTTCTTC
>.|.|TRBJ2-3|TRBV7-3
CASSNGPKGSDTQYF
TGTGCCAGCAGCAACGGGCCAAAGGGTTCAGATACGCAGTATTTT
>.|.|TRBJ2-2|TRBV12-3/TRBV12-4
CASSASANTGELFF
TGTGCCAGCAGTGCTTCCGCGAACACCGGGGAGCTGTTTTTT
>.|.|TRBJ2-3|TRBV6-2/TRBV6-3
CASSYAGRSTDTQYF
TGTGCCAGCAGTTACGCCGGCCGGAGCACAGATACGCAGTATTTT
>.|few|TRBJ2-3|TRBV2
CASSGSGTDTQYF
TGTGCCAGCAGTGGATCGGGAACAGATACGCAGTATTTT
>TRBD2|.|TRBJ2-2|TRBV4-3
CASSPTIFPRLAGSTGELFF
TGCGCCAGCAGCCCTACCATATTTCCTCGGCTAGCGGGATCCACCGGGGAGCTGTTTTTT
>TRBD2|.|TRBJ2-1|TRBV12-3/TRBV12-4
CASSPSRLAGVSGEQFF
TGTGCCAGCAGCCCGTCGCGGCTAGCGGGAGTTAGCGGTGAGCAGTTCTTC
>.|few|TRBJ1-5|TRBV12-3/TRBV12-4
CASRFDRYNQPQHF
TGTGCCAGCAGGTTCGACAGGTACAATCAGCCCCAGCATTTT
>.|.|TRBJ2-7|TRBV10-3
CAISDNWSSYEQYF
TGTGCCATCAGTGACAACTGGAGCTCCTACGAGCAGTACTTC
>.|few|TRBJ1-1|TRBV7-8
CASSLVRVGTGSEAFF
TGTGCCAGCAGCTTAGTACGTGTAGGGACCGGATCTGAAGCTTTCTTT
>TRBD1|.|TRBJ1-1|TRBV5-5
CASRRQGIVGEAFF
TGTGCCAGCAGAAGACAGGGTATTGTAGGCGAAGCTTTCTTT
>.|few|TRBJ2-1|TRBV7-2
CASSFAGSAYNEQFF
TGTGCCAGCAGCTTTGCCGGGAGCGCCTACAATGAGCAGTTCTTC
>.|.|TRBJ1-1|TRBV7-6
CASRPDLGTEAFF
TGTGCCAGCAGACCGGACTTGGGCACTGAAGCTTTCTTT
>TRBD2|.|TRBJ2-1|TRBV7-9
CASSWTSANEQFF
TGTGCCAGCAGCTGGACTAGCGCCAATGAGCAGTTCTTC
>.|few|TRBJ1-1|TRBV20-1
CSARDLTLAFF
TGCAGTGCTAGAGATCTGACGTTGGCTTTCTTT
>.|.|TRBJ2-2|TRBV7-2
CSSSRKAGNTGELFF
TGTTCCAGCAGTCGGAAGGCTGGTAACACCGGGGAGCTGTTTTTT
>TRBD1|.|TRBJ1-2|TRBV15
CATSVRQGANYGYTF
TGTGCCACCAGCGTAAGACAGGGGGCGAACTATGGCTACACCTTC
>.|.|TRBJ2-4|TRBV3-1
CASSQVDIQYF
TGTGCCAGCAGCCAAGTTGACATTCAGTACTTC
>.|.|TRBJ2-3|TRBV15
CATSRKRTPVGDTQYF
TGTGCCACCAGCAGGAAACGAACACCCGTGGGAGATACGCAGTATTTT
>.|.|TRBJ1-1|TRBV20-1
CSARYTEAFF
TGCAGTGCTAGATACACTGAAGCTTTCTTT
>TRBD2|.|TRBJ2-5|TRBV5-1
CASSLSLAEETQYF
TGCGCCAGCAGCTTGAGTCTAGCGGAAGAGACCCAGTACTTC
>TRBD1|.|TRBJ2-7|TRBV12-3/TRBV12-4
CASSLVQGAYEQYF
TGTGCCAGCAGTTTAGTACAGGGGGCCTACGAGCAGTACTTC